Listed here is a single T cell receptor (beta chain). This clone came up once. It has no known antigen specificity. Base qualities are missing; no much larger clone stands one base away. Using the deep immunoSEQ assay, multiplex PCR amplified TCR CDR3 regions from genomic DNA. Extracted genomic DNA from each cell subset was spread evenly across all wells of several immunoSEQ 96-well plates, with each plate serving as a replicate. For sorted subsets, each replicate PCR was loaded with 150 to 250 ng genomic DNA, equivalent to 25,000 to 35,000 T cell genomes. Purified libraries were quantified with a Qubit 3.0 fluorometer, sized on a Bioanalyzer 2100, and re-quantified with the KAPA Library Quantification kit. Every immunoSEQ 96-well plate was sequenced on a separate single-read 150-cycle Illumina NextSeq 550 flow cell. The paper's processing steps were these. Because only junctional sequences without quality scores were contained in the immunoSEQ output, filtering matching that applied to full-length reads could not be performed. Sequences were annotated with PyIR, a Python wrapper for IgBLAST v1.9, and V/J genes and CDR3 were assigned using IMGT germline references. Any read was removed if the V/J assignment was weak (E-value above 1e-6), the CDR3 was missing, or the read contained stop codons, out-of-frame junctions, or ambiguous translated residues. A V3J clonotype was defined by an identical inferred V gene, J gene, and CDR3 amino acid sequence. Percentage overlap between repertoires was calculated by dividing the number of shared unique clonotypes by the size of the smaller repertoire. Repertoire richness was assessed with RTK rarefaction, the Chao1 estimator, and Recon v2.1 estimates of unobserved clonotypes. OLGA was used to compute generation probabilities for all TCRbeta clonotypes that the gDNA method yielded from a handful of donors. TCRdb took this table from immuneACCESS and kept in-frame rearrangements with V and J called. Such tables lack part of the clones; where checked against another copy, unresolved V genes explain under half of the gap, and the rest is unexplained. For V, J and clone size, that table is used; D and trimming come from the DNA. This sample lists about 2 million clones; 90% to 95% were detected once. Around 0.13% of the sample comes from the top ten.

These data come from a study of shared clonotypes between healthy human individuals (dated by TCRdb to the early 2020s). A note on the overall study: The cohort included three men and a couple of women between 18 and 49 years of age. For each donor, CD4 naive and CD4 memory were each run on three plates, CD8 naive on two plates, and CD8 memory on one plate. The study deeply sequenced blood TCR repertoires of about 5 healthy adults to estimate repertoire size and the extent of clonotype sharing between individuals. To increase sequencing depth and limit assay-specific biases, TCR repertoire library preparation and sequencing were carried out by different laboratories using diverse techniques. Each donor's leukapheresis produced roughly between roughly 0.9 and 9 billion PBMCs.

Results the study describes overall, beyond this receptor: Rarefaction of sorted-subset datasets indicated incomplete sequencing despite the large sequencing depth. When four donors were compared, the shared fraction of clonotypes was about 5.2% for naive CD4, approximately 3.3% for naive CD8, 2.3% for memory CD4, and 0.4% for memory CD8. The genetic and exposure-history diversity represented was limited by the small number of donors. Estimated clonotype richness was generally larger for naive than for memory subsets. Sampling was limited to blood, and TCR repertoires in tissue likely differ from TCR repertoires in blood. Clonotypes shared by all four sorted-subset donors showed higher generation probabilities than non-shared clonotypes. Pairwise subsampling indicated that sequencing depth was expected to affect the degree of clonotype sharing among donors.

The donors were healthy, HIV-negative adults who had no recently reported acute infections or vaccinations. Every donor was a Caucasian adult living in Nashville, Tennessee, USA. CD4+ T cells were enriched by magnetic negative selection, after which naive cells were positively selected on CD45RA and the negative fraction was taken as the memory subset. After blood collection by leukapheresis, PBMCs were isolated using Ficoll-Histopaque density gradient centrifugation and then cryopreserved in the vapor phase of liquid nitrogen. Purity and quantity of every magnetically sorted T cell population were checked by analytical flow cytometry. Each sorted fraction had its genomic DNA isolated and then quantified by UV absorbance on a Nanodrop 2000c. The receptor was derived from a man between 18 and 35 years old in good health. The sequenced sample was naive CD4+ T cells sorted from blood. The cell subset or site label corresponds to: CD45RA+ positively selected.

The DNA sequence is TGCAGCGTTGAAATAGGGGGCTCAAGAGCCAAAAACATTCAGTACTTC. This translates into CSVEIGGSRAKNIQYF. The chain links TRBV29-1 with TRBJ2-4, with 7 bases aligning to TRBD1. CDR1 and CDR2 were assigned from the germline V gene as SQVTM and ANQGSEA. From V the trimming removes 2 bases and from J it removes 0 bases, while the gene matches leave 7 bases of the junction unaccounted for. Reading from cysteine to phenylalanine, the CDR3 counts 16 amino acids. Kept here is only the CDR3 DNA, which spans 48 bases and is read in frame from base 1. With the portions outside the CDR3 filled from the reference TRBV29-1 and TRBJ2-4 genes, the complete variable region becomes SAVISQKPSRDICQRGTSLTIQCQVDSQVTMMFWYRQQPGQSLTLIATANQGSEATYESGFVIDKFPISRPNLTFSTLTVSNMSPEDSSIYLCSVEIGGSRAKNIQYFGAGTRLSVL.